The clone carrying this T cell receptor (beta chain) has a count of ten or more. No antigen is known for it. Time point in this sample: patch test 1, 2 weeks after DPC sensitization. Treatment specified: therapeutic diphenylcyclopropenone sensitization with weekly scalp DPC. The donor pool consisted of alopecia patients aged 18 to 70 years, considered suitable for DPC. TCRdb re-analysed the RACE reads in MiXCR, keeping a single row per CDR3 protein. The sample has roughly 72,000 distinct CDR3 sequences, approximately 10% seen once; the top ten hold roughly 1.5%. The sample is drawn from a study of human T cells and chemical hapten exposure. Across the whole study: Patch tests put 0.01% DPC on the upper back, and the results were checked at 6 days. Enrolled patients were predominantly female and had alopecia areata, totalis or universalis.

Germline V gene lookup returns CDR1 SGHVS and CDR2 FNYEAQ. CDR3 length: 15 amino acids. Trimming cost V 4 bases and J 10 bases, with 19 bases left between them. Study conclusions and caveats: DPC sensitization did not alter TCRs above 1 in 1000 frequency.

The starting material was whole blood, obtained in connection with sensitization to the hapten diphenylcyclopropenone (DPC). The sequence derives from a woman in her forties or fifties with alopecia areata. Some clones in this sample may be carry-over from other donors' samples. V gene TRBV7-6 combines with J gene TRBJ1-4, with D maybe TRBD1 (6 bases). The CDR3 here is CASSSNTGTLGKLFF. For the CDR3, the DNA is TGTGCCAGCAGCTCCAACACAGGGACTTTAGGAAAACTGTTTTTT.